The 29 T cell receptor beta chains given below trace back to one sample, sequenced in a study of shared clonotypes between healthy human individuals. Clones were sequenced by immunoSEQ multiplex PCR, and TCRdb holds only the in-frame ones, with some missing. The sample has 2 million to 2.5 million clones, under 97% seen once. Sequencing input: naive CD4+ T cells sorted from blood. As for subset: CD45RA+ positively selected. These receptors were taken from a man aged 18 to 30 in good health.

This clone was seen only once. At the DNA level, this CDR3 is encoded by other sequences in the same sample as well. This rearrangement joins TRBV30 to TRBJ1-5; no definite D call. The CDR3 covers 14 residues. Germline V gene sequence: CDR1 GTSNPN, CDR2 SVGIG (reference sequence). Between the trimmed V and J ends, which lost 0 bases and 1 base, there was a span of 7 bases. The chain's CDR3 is CAWSVLGSNQPQHF. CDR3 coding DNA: TGTGCCTGGAGTGTACTCGGGAGCAATCAGCCCCAGCATTTT.

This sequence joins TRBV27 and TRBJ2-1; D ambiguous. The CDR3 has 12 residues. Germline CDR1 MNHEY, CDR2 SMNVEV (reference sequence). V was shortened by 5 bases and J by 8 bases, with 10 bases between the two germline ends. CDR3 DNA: TGTGCCAGCAGTGCACGTACCGATGAGCAGTTCTTC. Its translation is CASSARTDEQFF.

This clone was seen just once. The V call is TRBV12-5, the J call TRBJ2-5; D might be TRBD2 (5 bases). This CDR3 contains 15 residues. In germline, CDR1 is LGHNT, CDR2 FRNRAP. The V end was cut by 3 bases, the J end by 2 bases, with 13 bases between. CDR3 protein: CASGLGNGNQETQYF. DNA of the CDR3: TGTGCTAGTGGTTTAGGGAACGGGAATCAAGAGACCCAGTACTTC.

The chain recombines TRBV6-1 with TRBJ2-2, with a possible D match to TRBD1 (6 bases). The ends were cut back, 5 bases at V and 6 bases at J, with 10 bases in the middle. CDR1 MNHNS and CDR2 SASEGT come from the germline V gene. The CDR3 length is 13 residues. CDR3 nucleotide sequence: TGTGCCAGCAGTAATACAGGGTCCGGGGAGCTGTTTTTT. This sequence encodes CASSNTGSGELFF.

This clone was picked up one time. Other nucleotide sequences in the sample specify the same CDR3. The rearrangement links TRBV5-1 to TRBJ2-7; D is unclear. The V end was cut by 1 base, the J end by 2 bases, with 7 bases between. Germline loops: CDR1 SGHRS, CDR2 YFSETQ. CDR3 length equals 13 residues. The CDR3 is CASSLSRAYEQYF. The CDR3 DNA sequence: TGCGCCAGCAGCTTGTCTCGGGCCTACGAGCAGTACTTC.

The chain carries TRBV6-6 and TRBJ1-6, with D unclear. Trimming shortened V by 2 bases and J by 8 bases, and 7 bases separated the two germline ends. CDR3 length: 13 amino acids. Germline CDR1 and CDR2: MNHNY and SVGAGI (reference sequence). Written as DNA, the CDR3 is TGTGCCAGCAGTTACATGCGGGATTCACCCCTCCACTTT. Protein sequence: CASSYMRDSPLHF.

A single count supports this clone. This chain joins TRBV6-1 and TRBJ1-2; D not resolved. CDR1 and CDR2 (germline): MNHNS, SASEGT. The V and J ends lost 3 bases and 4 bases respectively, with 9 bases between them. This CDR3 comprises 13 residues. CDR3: CASSEAVTYGYTF. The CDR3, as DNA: TGTGCCAGCAGTGAGGCAGTAACCTATGGCTACACCTTC.

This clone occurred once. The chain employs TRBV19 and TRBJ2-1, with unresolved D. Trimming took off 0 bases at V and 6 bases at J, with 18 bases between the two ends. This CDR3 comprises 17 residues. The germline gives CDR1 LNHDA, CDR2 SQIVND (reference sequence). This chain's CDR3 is CASSIDLLAQLSNEQFF. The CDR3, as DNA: TGTGCCAGTAGTATAGATTTGTTGGCCCAACTGTCCAATGAGCAGTTCTTC. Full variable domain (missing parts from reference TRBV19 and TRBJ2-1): DGGITQSPKYLFRKEGQNVTLSCEQNLNHDAMYWYRQDPGQGLRLIYYSQIVNDFQKGDIAEGYSVSREKKESFPLTVTSAQKNPTAFYLCASSIDLLAQLSNEQFFGPGTRLTVL.

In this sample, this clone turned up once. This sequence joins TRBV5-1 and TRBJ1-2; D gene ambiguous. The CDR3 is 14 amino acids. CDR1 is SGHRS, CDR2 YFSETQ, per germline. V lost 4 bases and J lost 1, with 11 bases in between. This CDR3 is CASSAEGLNYGYTF. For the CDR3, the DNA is TGCGCCAGCAGCGCGGAAGGGCTTAACTATGGCTACACCTTC.

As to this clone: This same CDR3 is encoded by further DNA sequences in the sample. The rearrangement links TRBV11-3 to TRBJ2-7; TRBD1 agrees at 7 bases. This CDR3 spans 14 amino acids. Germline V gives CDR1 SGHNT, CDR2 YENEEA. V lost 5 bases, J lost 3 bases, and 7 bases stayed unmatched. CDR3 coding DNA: TGTGCCAGCAGCCTATACAGGGGTAGCTACGAGCAGTACTTC. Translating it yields CASSLYRGSYEQYF. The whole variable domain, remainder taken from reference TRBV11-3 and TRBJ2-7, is EAGVVQSPRYKIIEKKQPVAFWCNPISGHNTLYWYLQNLGQGPELLIRYENEEAVDDSQLPKDRFSAERLKGVDSTLKIQPAELGDSAVYLCASSLYRGSYEQYFGPGTRLTVT.

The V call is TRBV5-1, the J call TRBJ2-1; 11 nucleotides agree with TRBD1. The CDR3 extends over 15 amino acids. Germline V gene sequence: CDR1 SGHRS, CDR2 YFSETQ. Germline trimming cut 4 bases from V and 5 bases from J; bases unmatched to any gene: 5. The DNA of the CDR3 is TGCGCCAGCAGCCTACGGGACAGGGGGAACAATGAGCAGTTCTTC. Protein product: CASSLRDRGNNEQFF.

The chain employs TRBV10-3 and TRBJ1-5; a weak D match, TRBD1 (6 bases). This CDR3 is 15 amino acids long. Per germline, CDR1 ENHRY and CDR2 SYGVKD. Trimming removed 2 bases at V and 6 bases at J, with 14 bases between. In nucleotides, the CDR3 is TGTGCCATCAGTGAGGGAGGGGGAGATTTTCAGCCCCAGCATTTT. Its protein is CAISEGGGDFQPQHF.

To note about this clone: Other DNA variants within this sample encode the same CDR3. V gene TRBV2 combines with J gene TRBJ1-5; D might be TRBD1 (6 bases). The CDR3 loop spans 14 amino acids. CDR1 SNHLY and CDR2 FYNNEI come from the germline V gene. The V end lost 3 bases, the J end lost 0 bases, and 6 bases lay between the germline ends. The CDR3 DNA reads TGTGCCAGCAGTGAGACAGGTAGCAATCAGCCCCAGCATTTT. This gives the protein CASSETGSNQPQHF. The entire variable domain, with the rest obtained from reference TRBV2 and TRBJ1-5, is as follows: EPEVTQTPSHQVTQMGQEVILRCVPISNHLYFYWYRQILGQKVEFLVSFYNNEISEKSEIFDDQFSVERPDGSNFTLKIRSTKLEDSAMYFCASSETGSNQPQHFGDGTRLSIL.

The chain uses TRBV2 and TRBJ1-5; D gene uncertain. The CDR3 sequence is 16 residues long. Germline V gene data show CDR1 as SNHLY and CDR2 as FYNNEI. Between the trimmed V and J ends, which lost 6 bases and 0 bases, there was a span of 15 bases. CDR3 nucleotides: TGTGCCAGCAGCCCCAGGACTGGTGATAGCAATCAGCCCCAGCATTTT. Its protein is CASSPRTGDSNQPQHF. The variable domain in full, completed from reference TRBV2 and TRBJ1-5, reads EPEVTQTPSHQVTQMGQEVILRCVPISNHLYFYWYRQILGQKVEFLVSFYNNEISEKSEIFDDQFSVERPDGSNFTLKIRSTKLEDSAMYFCASSPRTGDSNQPQHFGDGTRLSIL.

The CDR3 DNA follows: TGTGCCACCAGCAGAGTCCCAACTTTGGAGACCCAGTACTTC. Protein: CATSRVPTLETQYF. The rearrangement uses TRBV15 and TRBJ2-5; D gene uncertain. Germline loops: CDR1 LNHNV, CDR2 YYDKDF (reference sequence). V lost 1 base and J lost 5, with 11 bases in between. CDR3 length equals 14 residues.

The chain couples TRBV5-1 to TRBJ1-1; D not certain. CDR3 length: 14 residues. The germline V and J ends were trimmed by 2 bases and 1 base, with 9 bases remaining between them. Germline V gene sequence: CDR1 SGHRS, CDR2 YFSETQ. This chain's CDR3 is CASSFISGNTEAFF. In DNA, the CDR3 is TGCGCCAGCAGCTTCATTTCGGGGAACACTGAAGCTTTCTTT.

The CDR3 DNA sequence: TGTGCCAGCTCACCCCGGGACTTACAAGAGACCCAGTACTTC. Translation gives CASSPRDLQETQYF. The rearrangement joins TRBV18 to TRBJ2-5; tentative D call: TRBD2 (6 bases). Germline CDR1 is KGHSH and CDR2 is LQKENI. V shed 3 bases and J shed 2 bases, with 10 bases lying between them. The CDR3 has 14 amino acids.

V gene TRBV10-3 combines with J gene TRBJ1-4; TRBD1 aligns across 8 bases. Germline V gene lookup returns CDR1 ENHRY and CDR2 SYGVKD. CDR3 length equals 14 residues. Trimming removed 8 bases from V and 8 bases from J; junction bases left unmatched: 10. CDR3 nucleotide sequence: TGTGCCATCGGGCCTCAGGGGGCAAACGAAAAACTGTTTTTT. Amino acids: CAIGPQGANEKLFF.

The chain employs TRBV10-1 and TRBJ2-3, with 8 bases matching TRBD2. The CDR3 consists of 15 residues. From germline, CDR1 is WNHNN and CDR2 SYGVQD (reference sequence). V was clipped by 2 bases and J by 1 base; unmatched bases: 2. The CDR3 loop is CASSEGTRGTDTQYF. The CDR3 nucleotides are TGCGCCAGCAGTGAGGGGACTAGAGGCACAGATACGCAGTATTTT.

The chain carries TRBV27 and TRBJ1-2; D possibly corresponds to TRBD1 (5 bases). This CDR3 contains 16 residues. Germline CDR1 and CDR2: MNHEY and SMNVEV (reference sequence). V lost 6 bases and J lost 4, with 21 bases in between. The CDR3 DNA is TGTGCCAGCAGCCCGGGACGGACCCCTTCGGGCTATGGCTACACCTTC. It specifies CASSPGRTPSGYGYTF.

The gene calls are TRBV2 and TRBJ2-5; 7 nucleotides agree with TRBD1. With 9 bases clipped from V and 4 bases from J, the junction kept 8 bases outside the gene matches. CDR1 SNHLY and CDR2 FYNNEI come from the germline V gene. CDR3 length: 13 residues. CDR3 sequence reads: CASSQDRLETQYF. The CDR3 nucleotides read TGTGCCAGTTCACAGGACAGGTTAGAGACCCAGTACTTC. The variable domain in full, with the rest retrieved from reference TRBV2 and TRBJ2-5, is EPEVTQTPSHQVTQMGQEVILRCVPISNHLYFYWYRQILGQKVEFLVSFYNNEISEKSEIFDDQFSVERPDGSNFTLKIRSTKLEDSAMYFCASSQDRLETQYFGPGTRLLVL.

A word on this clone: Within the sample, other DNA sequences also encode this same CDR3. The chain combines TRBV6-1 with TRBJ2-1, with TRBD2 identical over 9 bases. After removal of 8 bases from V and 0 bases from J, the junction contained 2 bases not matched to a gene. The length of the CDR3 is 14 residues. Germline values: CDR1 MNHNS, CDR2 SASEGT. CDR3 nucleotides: TGTGCCAGCGGGCGGGGGGGCTCCTACAATGAGCAGTTCTTC. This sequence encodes CASGRGGSYNEQFF.

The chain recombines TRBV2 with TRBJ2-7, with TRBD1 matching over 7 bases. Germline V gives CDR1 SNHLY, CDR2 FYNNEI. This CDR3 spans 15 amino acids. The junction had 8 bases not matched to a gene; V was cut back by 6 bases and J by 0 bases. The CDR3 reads CASSDRTGGSYEQYF. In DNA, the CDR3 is TGTGCCAGCAGCGACAGGACAGGCGGCTCCTACGAGCAGTACTTC. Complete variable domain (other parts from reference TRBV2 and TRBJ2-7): EPEVTQTPSHQVTQMGQEVILRCVPISNHLYFYWYRQILGQKVEFLVSFYNNEISEKSEIFDDQFSVERPDGSNFTLKIRSTKLEDSAMYFCASSDRTGGSYEQYFGPGTRLTVT.

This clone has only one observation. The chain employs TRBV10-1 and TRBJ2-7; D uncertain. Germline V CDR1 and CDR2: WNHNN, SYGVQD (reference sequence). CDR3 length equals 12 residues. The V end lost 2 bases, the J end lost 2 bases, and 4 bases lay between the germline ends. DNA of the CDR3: TGCGCCAGCAGTGAGGGGACCTACGAGCAGTACTTC. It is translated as CASSEGTYEQYF.

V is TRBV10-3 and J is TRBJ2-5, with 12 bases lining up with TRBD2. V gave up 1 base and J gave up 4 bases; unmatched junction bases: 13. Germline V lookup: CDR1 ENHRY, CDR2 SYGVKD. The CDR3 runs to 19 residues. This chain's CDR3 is CAISELLAGGLTGGETQYF. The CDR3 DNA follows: TGTGCCATCAGTGAGTTACTAGCGGGAGGCCTAACAGGGGGAGAGACCCAGTACTTC.

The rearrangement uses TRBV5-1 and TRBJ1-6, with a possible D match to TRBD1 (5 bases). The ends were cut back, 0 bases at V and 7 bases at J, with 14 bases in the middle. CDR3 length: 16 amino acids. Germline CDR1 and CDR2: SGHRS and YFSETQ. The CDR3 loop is CASSLGGRDGNSPLHF. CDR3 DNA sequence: TGCGCCAGCAGCTTGGGTGGTCGGGACGGCAATTCACCCCTCCACTTT.

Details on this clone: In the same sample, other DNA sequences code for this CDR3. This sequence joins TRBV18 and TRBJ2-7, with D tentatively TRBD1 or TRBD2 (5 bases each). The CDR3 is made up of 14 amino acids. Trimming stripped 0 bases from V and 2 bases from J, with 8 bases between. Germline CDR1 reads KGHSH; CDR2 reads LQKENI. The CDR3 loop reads CASSPPGRAYEQYF. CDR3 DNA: TGTGCCAGCTCACCACCGGGGCGGGCCTACGAGCAGTACTTC.

The DNA for the CDR3 is TGTGCCAGCAGCTTGGGTTCGGGTGTGAACACTGAAGCTTTCTTT. Translation: CASSLGSGVNTEAFF. The chain couples TRBV5-5 to TRBJ1-1; no clear D. Trimming pared 0 bases from V and 0 bases from J, leaving 9 bases between. CDR1 is SGHKS, CDR2 YYEKEE, per germline (reference sequence). The CDR3 runs to 15 residues.

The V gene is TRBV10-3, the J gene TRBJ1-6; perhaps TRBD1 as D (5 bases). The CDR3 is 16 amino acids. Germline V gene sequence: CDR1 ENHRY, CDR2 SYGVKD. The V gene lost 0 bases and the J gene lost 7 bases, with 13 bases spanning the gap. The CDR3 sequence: CAISESAGAGNSPLHF. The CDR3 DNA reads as TGTGCCATCAGTGAGTCAGCCGGGGCAGGAAATTCACCCCTCCACTTT.